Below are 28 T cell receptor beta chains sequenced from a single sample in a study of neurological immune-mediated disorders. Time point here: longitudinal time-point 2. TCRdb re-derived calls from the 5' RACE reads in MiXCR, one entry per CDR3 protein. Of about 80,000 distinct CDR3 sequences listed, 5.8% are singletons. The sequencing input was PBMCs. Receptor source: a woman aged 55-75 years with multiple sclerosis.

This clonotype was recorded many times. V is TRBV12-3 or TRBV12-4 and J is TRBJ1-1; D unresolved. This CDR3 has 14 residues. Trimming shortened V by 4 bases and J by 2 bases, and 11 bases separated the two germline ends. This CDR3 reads CASSSQAGNTEAFF. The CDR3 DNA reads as TGTGCCAGCAGTTCCCAAGCAGGAAACACTGAAGCTTTCTTT.

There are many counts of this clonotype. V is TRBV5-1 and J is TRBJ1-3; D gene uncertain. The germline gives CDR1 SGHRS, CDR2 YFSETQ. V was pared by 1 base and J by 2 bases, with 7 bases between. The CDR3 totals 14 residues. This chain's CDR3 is CASSLSGTGNTIYF. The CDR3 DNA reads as TGCGCCAGCAGCTTGTCCGGGACTGGAAACACCATATATTTT.

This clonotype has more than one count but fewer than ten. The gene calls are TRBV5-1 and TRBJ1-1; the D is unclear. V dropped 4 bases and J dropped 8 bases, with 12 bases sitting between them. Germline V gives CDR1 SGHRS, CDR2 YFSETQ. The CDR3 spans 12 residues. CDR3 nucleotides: TGCGCCAGCAGCGTCGACGGACGCGAAGCTTTCTTT. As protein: CASSVDGREAFF.

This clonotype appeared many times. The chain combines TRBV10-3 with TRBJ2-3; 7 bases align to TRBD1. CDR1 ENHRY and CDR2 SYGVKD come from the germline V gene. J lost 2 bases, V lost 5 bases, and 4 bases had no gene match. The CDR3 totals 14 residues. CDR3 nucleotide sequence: TGTGCCATCAGTTCGACAGGGAACACAGATACGCAGTATTTT. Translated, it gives CAISSTGNTDTQYF.

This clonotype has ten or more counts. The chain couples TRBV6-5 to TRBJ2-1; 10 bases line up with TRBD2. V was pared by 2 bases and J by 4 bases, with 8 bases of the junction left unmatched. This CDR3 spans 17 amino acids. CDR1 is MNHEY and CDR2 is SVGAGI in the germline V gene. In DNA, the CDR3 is TGTGCCAGCAGTTACAGTCAGCGGGGGGGCGGGTACAATGAGCAGTTCTTC. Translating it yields CASSYSQRGGGYNEQFF.

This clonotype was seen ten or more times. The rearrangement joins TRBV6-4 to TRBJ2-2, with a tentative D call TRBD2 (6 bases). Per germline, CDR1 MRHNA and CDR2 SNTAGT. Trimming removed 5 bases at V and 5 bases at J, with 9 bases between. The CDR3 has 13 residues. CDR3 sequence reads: CASSPGRTGELFF. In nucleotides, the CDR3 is TGTGCCAGCAGTCCAGGGAGGACCGGGGAGCTGTTTTTT.

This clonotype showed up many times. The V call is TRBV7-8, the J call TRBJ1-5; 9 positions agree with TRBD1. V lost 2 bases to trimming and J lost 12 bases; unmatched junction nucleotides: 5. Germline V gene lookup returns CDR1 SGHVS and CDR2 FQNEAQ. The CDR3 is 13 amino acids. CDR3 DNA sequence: TGTGCCAGCAGCTTATCCTGGGACAGGGACCAGCATTTT. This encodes CASSLSWDRDQHF.

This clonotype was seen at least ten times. The CDR3 region is CAIKRDASGGNNEQFF. Here the CDR3 DNA reads TGTGCCATCAAAAGAGACGCTTCGGGGGGAAACAATGAGCAGTTCTTC. The chain carries TRBV10-3 and TRBJ2-1, with 7 nucleotides matching TRBD2. Germline V CDR1 and CDR2: ENHRY, SYGVKD. This CDR3 is 16 amino acids long. V trimming: 7 bases; J trimming: 5 bases; junction bases outside the gene matches: 14.

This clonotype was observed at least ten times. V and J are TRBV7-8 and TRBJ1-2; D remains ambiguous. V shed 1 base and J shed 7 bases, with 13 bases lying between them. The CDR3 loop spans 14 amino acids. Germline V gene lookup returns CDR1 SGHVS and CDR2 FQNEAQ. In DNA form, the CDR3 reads TGTGCCAGCAGCTTAGGAGGAGTTTTAGGTGGCTACACCTTC. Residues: CASSLGGVLGGYTF. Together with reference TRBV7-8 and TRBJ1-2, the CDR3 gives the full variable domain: GAGVSQSPRYKVAKRGQDVALRCDPISGHVSLFWYQQALGQGPEFLTYFQNEAQLDKSGLPSDRFFAERPEGSVSTLKIQRTQQEDSAVYLCASSLGGVLGGYTFGSGTRLTVV.

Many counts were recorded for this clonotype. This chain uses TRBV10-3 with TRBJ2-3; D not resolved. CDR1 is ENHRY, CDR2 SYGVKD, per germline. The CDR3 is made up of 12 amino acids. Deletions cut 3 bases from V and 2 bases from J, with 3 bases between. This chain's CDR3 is CAISEFTDTQYF. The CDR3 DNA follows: TGTGCCATCAGTGAATTCACAGATACGCAGTATTTT.

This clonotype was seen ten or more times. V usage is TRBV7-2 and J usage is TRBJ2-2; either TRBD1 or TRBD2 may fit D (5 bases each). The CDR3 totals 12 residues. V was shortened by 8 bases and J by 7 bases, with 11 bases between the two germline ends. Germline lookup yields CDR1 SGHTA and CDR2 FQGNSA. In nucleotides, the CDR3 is TGTGCCAGCCTCCGGGGCATCGGGGAGCTGTTTTTT. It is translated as CASLRGIGELFF. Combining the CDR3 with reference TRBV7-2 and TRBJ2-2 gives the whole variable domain GAGVSQSPSNKVTEKGKDVELRCDPISGHTALYWYRQSLGQGLEFLIYFQGNSAPDKSGLPSDRFSAERTGGSVSTLTIQRTQQEDSAVYLCASLRGIGELFFGEGSRLTVL.

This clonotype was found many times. Written as DNA, the CDR3 is TGTGCCTGGAGTGTAATGGGGGCAGGGGGCTGGAACACTGAAGCTTTCTTT. It codes for CAWSVMGAGGWNTEAFF. This chain connects TRBV30 to TRBJ1-1, with 8 bases lining up with TRBD1. The CDR3 has 17 residues. V lost 0 bases to trimming and J lost 1 base; unmatched junction nucleotides: 10. Germline loops: CDR1 GTSNPN, CDR2 SVGIG (reference sequence).

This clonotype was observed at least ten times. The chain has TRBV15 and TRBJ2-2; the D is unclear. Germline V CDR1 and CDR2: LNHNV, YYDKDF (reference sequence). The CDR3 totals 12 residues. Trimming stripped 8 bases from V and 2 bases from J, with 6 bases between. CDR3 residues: CATQTNTGELFF. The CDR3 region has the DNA TGTGCCACCCAGACCAACACCGGGGAGCTGTTTTTT.

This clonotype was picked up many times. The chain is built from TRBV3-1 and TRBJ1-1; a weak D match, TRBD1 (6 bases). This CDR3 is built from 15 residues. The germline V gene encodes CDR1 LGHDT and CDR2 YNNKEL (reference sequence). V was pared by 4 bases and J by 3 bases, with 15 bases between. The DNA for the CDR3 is TGTGCCAGCAGCCCAAACAGGGTCGGGGACACTGAAGCTTTCTTT. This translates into CASSPNRVGDTEAFF. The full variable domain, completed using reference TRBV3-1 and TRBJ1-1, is DTAVSQTPKYLVTQMGNDKSIKCEQNLGHDTMYWYKQDSKKFLKIMFSYNNKELIINETVPNRFSPKSPDKAHLNLHINSLELGDSAVYFCASSPNRVGDTEAFFGQGTRLTVV.

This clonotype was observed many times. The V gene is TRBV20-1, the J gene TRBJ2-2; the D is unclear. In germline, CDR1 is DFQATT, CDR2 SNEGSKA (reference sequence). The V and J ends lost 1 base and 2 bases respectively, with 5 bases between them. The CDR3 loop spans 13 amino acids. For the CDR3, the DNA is TGCAGTGCTAGAGTCGGTAACACCGGGGAGCTGTTTTTT. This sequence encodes CSARVGNTGELFF.

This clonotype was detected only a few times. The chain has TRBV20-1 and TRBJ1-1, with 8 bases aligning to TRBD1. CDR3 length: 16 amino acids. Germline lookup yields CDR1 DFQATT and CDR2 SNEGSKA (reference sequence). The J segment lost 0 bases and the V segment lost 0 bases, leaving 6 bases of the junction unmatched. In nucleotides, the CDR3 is TGCAGTGCTAGAGACACAGGGGGAGCAATGAACACTGAAGCTTTCTTT. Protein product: CSARDTGGAMNTEAFF.

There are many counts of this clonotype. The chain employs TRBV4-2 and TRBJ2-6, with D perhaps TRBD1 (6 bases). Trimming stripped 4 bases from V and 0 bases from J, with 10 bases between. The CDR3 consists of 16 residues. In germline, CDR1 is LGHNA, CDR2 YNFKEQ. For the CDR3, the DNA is TGTGCCAGCAGCCTAGAAGGGGGCTCTGGGGCCAACGTCCTGACTTTC. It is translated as CASSLEGGSGANVLTF.

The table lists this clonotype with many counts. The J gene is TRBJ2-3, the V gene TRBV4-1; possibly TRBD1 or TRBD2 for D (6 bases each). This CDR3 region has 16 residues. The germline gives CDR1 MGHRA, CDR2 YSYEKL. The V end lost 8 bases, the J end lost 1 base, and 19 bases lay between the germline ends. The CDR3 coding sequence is TGCGCCAGCGGAATAGGGGGGTCGGTGGGCACAGATACGCAGTATTTT. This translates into CASGIGGSVGTDTQYF.

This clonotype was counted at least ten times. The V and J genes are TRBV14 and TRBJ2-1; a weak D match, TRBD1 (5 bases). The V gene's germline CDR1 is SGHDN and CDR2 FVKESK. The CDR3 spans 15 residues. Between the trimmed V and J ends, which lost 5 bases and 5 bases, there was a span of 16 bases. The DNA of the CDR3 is TGTGCCAGCAGCAATTCAGGGCGACGCAACAATGAGCAGTTCTTC. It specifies CASSNSGRRNNEQFF.

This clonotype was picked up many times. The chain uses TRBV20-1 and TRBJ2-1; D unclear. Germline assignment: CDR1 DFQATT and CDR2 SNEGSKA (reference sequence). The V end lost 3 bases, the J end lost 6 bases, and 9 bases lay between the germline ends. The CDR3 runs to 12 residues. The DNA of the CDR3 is TGCAGTGCTAGTGTCCCGGGCAATGAGCAGTTCTTC. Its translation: CSASVPGNEQFF.

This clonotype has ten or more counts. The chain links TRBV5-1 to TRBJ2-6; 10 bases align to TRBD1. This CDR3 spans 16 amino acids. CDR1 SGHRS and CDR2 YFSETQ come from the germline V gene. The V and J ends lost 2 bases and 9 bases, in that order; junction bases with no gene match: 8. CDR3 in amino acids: CASSFRQGASLNVLTF. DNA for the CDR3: TGCGCCAGCAGCTTCCGACAGGGGGCGTCCCTCAACGTCCTGACTTTC.

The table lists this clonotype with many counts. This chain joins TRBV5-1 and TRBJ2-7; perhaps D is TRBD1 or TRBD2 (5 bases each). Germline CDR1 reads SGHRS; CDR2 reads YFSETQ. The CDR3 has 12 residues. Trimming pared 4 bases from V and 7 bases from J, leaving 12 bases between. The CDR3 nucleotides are TGCGCCAGCAGCACCGGGACGCTTGAGCAGTACTTC. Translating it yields CASSTGTLEQYF.

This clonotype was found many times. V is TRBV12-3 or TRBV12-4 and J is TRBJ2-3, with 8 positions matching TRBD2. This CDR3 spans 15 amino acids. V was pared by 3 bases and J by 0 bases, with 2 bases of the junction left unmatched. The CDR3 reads CASSFPGGSTDTQYF. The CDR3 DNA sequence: TGTGCCAGCAGTTTTCCGGGGGGGAGCACAGATACGCAGTATTTT.

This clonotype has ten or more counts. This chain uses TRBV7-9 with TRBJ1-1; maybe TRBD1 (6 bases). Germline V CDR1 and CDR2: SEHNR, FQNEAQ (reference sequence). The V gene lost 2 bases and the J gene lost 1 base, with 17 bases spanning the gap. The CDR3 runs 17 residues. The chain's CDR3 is CASSLLGSGGQNTEAFF. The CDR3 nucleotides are TGTGCCAGCAGCTTACTAGGATCGGGGGGCCAGAACACTGAAGCTTTCTTT.

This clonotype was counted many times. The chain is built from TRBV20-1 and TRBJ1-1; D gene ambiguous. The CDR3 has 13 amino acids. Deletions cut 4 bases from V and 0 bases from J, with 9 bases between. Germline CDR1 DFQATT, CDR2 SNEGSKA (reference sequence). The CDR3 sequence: CSAKDLMNTEAFF. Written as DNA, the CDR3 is TGCAGTGCTAAAGACTTAATGAACACTGAAGCTTTCTTT.

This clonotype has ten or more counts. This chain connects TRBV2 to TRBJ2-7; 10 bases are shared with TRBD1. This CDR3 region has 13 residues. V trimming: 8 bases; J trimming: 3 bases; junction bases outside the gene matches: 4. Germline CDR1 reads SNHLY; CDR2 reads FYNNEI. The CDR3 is CASGRTGGYEQYF. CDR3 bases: TGTGCCAGCGGCAGGACAGGGGGCTACGAGCAGTACTTC.

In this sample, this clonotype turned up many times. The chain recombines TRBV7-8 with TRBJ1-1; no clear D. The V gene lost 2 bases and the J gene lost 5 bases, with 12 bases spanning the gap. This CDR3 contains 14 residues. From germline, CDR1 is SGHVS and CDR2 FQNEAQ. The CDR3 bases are TGTGCCAGCAGCTTATCTGGGGAGGTGACTGAAGCTTTCTTT. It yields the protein CASSLSGEVTEAFF.

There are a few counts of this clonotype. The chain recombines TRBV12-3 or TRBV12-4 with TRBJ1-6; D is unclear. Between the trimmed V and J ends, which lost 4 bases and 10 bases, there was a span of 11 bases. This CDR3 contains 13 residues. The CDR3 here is CASSSLPGSPLHF. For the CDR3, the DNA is TGTGCCAGCAGTTCCCTCCCTGGGTCACCCCTCCACTTT.